Listed below are T cell receptor beta chains from one sample, sequenced in a study of cytomegalovirus exposure and HLA in healthy donors. Profiled with immunoSEQ multiplex PCR; TCRdb holds only in-frame clones, not every one. The table has some 150,000 clones, approximately 10% seen once. Input material: PBMCs. These receptors came from a woman aged 40 to 49 in good health and CMV-seropositive. Both conserved end residues are part of each CDR3. A D gene is named only where the DNA matches it firmly. Some rows have no size entry. The others give once, few or many, or a class for an expanded clone.

TRBJ2-7 | TRBD1 | TRBV19 | - | CASARQGSSYEQYF
TRBJ2-7 | - | TRBV7-9 | - | CASSFSHEQYF
TRBJ2-7 | TRBD2 | TRBV11-2 | - | CASSLTSGETATYEQYF
TRBJ2-1 | TRBD2 | TRBV5-1 | few | CASSLGASGGHNEQFF
TRBJ2-5 | - | TRBV25-1 | - | CASSPQARETQYF
TRBJ2-1 | - | TRBV2 | few | CASSEASNEQFF
TRBJ1-5 | - | TRBV6-1 | few | CASTAGQINQPQHF
TRBJ2-2 | - | TRBV6-5 | few | CASYGRGRSTGELFF
TRBJ1-2 | - | TRBV29-1 | few | CSVNVLANYGYTF
TRBJ2-3 | TRBD2 | TRBV12-5 | - | CASGETSGGPRTQYF
TRBJ1-5 | TRBD1 | TRBV6-1 | few | CASSLGQVSNQPQHF
TRBJ2-1 | TRBD2 | TRBV7-9 | - | CASSLSLAGAYNEQFF
TRBJ2-5 | TRBD1 | TRBV2 | - | CASRMVLRGRVRYQETQYF
TRBJ2-3 | - | TRBV25-1 | - | CASSELGAASTDTQYF
TRBJ2-1 | TRBD2 | TRBV10-1 | - | CASSESGLAGPLVF
TRBJ2-2 | TRBD2 | TRBV5-1 | few | CASVPSGTNTGELFF
TRBJ2-3 | - | TRBV9 | few | CASSLGDTKRHTQYF
TRBJ1-5 | TRBD1 | TRBV7-2 | - | CASSIGQGSNQPQHF
TRBJ2-5 | TRBD2 | TRBV5-4 | few | CASRPSGGTTQYF
TRBJ2-2 | TRBD1 | TRBV19 | - | CASNNRGPGELFF
TRBJ2-5 | TRBD2 | TRBV5-1 | - | CASSLAGASGGSRETQYF
TRBJ2-2 | TRBD2 | TRBV10-3 | few | CAISGTSGNTGELFF
TRBJ2-1 | TRBD1 | TRBV25-1 | - | CAIQPTFGTAVYNEQFF
TRBJ1-5 | TRBD1 | TRBV6-6 | few | CASSPGTGVNQPQHF
TRBJ1-6 | TRBD1 | TRBV27 | few | CASSLTGTGVMMNSPLHF
TRBJ1-2 | - | TRBV5-4 | few | CASSLAQGIYGYTF
TRBJ2-7 | - | TRBV6-6 | - | CASGGQNYEQYF
TRBJ1-4 | - | TRBV18 | few | CASSRGQTATNEKLFF
TRBJ2-7 | - | TRBV6-1 | - | CASSETVYEQYF
TRBJ2-6 | TRBD1 | TRBV7-3 | - | CASSGTVGANVLTF
TRBJ2-2 | - | TRBV2 | - | CASSESIGGLFF
TRBJ1-1 | TRBD1 | TRBV6-6 | few | CASASRTGRTKTEAFF
TRBJ1-4 | - | TRBV7-8 | - | CASSLGPGLNEKLFF
TRBJ2-5 | TRBD1 | TRBV5-1 | - | CASSPRGQGAYQETQYF
TRBJ2-2 | - | TRBV6-1 | - | CASSPLRELFF
TRBJ2-3 | - | TRBV5-4 | - | CASSLDRLTDTQYF
TRBJ2-7 | TRBD1 | TRBV5-1 | - | CASSIRQGHEQYF